These 15 T cell receptor beta chains were all obtained from the same sample, sequenced in a study of T cell changes during pregnancy in multiple sclerosis. Some clones are missing from TCRdb's copy, which holds only in-frame ones; the method was immunoSEQ multiplex PCR. The profile covers just over 90,000 clones, with 75% to 95% appearing a single time and less than 2% taken by the ten largest. Here the sequenced sample was peripheral blood, taken after pregnancy. These receptors were collected from a female donor in good health, enrolled as a control in a pregnancy study.

A single count supports this clone. The V and J genes are TRBV27 and TRBJ2-3; D perhaps matches TRBD2 (6 bases). Trimming took 2 bases from V and 3 from J, leaving 6 bases between them. Germline-derived CDR1 and CDR2 are MNHEY and SMNVEV (reference sequence). This CDR3 spans 13 amino acids. The CDR3 is CASSLGGTDTQYF. CDR3 DNA: TGTGCCAGCAGTTTAGGAGGGACAGATACGCAGTATTTT.

The chain has TRBV5-1 and TRBJ1-4, with D uncertain. V lost 1 base and J 0 bases, leaving 4 bases between the germline ends. CDR1 and CDR2 from the germline V gene are SGHRS and YFSETQ. The CDR3 contains 14 residues. Written as DNA, the CDR3 is TGCGCCAGCAGCTTGACGGCAACTAATGAAAAACTGTTTTTT. The encoded protein is CASSLTATNEKLFF.

The chain couples TRBV7-9 to TRBJ1-6; 10 bases match TRBD1. After removal of 5 bases from V and 10 bases from J, the junction contained 14 bases not matched to a gene. Germline-derived CDR1 and CDR2 are SEHNR and FQNEAQ (reference sequence). The CDR3 runs 17 residues. The CDR3 spells CASSGFWDRGTGSPLHF. The CDR3 region has the DNA TGTGCCAGCAGCGGCTTTTGGGACAGGGGAACGGGATCACCCCTCCACTTT.

This clone turned up a few times. The chain is built from TRBV4-2 and TRBJ1-3, with D maybe TRBD1 (6 bases). This CDR3 spans 17 amino acids. V was cut by 4 bases and J by 3 bases, with 19 bases left in between. Germline V lookup: CDR1 LGHNA, CDR2 YNFKEQ. The CDR3 spells CASSRGGGAGGGNTIYF. In DNA form, the CDR3 reads TGTGCCAGCAGCCGCGGGGGCGGGGCAGGTGGTGGAAACACCATATATTTT.

The chain combines TRBV18 with TRBJ2-2; D gene uncertain. The CDR3 loop spans 16 amino acids. Germline values: CDR1 KGHSH, CDR2 LQKENI. V was clipped by 1 base and J by 4 bases, with 13 bases between them. CDR3 DNA: TGTGCCAGCTCACCACTAGCCTCCGGCGGCACCGGGGAGCTGTTTTTT. It yields the protein CASSPLASGGTGELFF.

The V call is TRBV7-2, the J call TRBJ2-5; a possible D gene is TRBD2 (5 bases). The CDR3 runs 15 residues. The V and J ends lost 2 bases and 0 bases respectively, with 10 bases between them. Germline V CDR1 and CDR2: SGHTA, FQGNSA. This CDR3 is CASSLSGGNQETQYF. In nucleotides, the CDR3 is TGTGCCAGCAGCTTAAGTGGAGGCAACCAAGAGACCCAGTACTTC.

This clone has more than one count but fewer than ten. The V gene is TRBV4-3, the J gene TRBJ1-4; 8 positions match TRBD1. The V gene end was trimmed by 0 bases and the J gene end by 5 bases; junction bases not matched to a gene: 5. CDR3 size: 16 residues. Per the germline V gene, CDR1 is LGHNA and CDR2 is YSLEER. In DNA, the CDR3 is TGCGCCAGCAGCCAAGAGGGGACAGGATCGAATGAAAAACTGTTTTTT. Amino acids: CASSQEGTGSNEKLFF.

J is TRBJ2-7 and V is TRBV7-9; the D gene is possibly TRBD2 (5 bases). CDR1 is SEHNR and CDR2 is FQNEAQ in the germline V gene (reference sequence). The CDR3 is made up of 12 amino acids. V gave up 5 bases and J gave up 6 bases, with 11 bases separating them. This CDR3 is CASSPSGGEQYF. CDR3 nucleotides: TGTGCCAGCAGCCCGAGCGGTGGCGAGCAGTACTTC.

The chain uses TRBV4-3 and TRBJ1-2; D possibly corresponds to TRBD1 (6 bases). This CDR3 spans 14 amino acids. In germline, CDR1 is LGHNA, CDR2 YSLEER. V was pared by 6 bases and J by 2 bases, with 13 bases between. CDR3 residues: CASSVRQENYGYTF. CDR3 coding DNA: TGCGCCAGCAGTGTTAGACAGGAAAACTATGGCTACACCTTC.

The chain has TRBV6-4 and TRBJ2-3; 8 nucleotides agree with TRBD1. CDR1 is MRHNA, CDR2 SNTAGT, per germline. The CDR3 is 16 residues long. V trimming: 3 bases; J trimming: 1 base; junction bases outside the gene matches: 6. The CDR3, as DNA: TGTGCCAGCAGTGAATCTACAGGGGGAGGCACAGATACGCAGTATTTT. Amino acid sequence: CASSESTGGGTDTQYF.

This clone has a single count. The genes are TRBV7-9 and TRBJ2-7, with 11 bases matching TRBD1. Germline CDR1 SEHNR, CDR2 FQNEAQ (reference sequence). V dropped 5 bases and J dropped 3; count of bases not matched to a gene: 6. The CDR3 length is 15 residues. CDR3 bases: TGTGCCAGCAGCGTCCGGGACAGGGGGGACTACGAGCAGTACTTC. It specifies CASSVRDRGDYEQYF.

This clone was recorded only once. The chain is built from TRBV19 and TRBJ1-1, with TRBD1 as a possible D gene (6 bases). Between the trimmed V and J ends, which lost 9 bases and 0 bases, there was a span of 17 bases. CDR1 and CDR2 (germline): LNHDA, SQIVND (reference sequence). This CDR3 contains 15 residues. The CDR3 DNA sequence: TGTGCCAGCTCGGACAGCGGGAATATGAACACTGAAGCTTTCTTT. Encoded protein: CASSDSGNMNTEAFF.

The chain couples TRBV27 to TRBJ2-2, with D possibly TRBD1 on 6 matching bases. The V end lost 2 bases, the J end lost 5 bases, and 12 bases lay between the germline ends. CDR1 and CDR2 from the germline V gene are MNHEY and SMNVEV (reference sequence). The CDR3 covers 15 residues. CDR3: CASSLRGWGTGELFF. CDR3 in DNA: TGTGCCAGCAGTTTAAGGGGGTGGGGGACCGGGGAGCTGTTTTTT.

V is TRBV5-1 and J is TRBJ2-3, with 9 bases aligning to TRBD2. The V gene end was trimmed by 0 bases and the J gene end by 4 bases; junction bases not matched to a gene: 9. The germline V gene has CDR1 SGHRS and CDR2 YFSETQ. The CDR3 spans 17 residues. The CDR3 bases are TGCGCCAGCAGCTTGGCGGGGGCGGGGGGGCCCTCAGATACGCAGTATTTT. It translates to CASSLAGAGGPSDTQYF.

The V and J genes are TRBV14 and TRBJ1-6; no clear D gene. The germline V gene encodes CDR1 SGHDN and CDR2 FVKESK. V was cut by 0 bases and J by 10 bases, with 13 bases left in between. CDR3 length: 15 amino acids. DNA of the CDR3: TGTGCCAGCAGCCAAGATTGGACTCGAGGCTCACCCCTCCACTTT. Its translation is CASSQDWTRGSPLHF.